This T cell receptor (beta chain) emerged from a study of shared clonotypes between healthy human individuals. Study observations and caveats: An expected dependence of interdonor clonotype sharing on sequencing depth was noted.

Points on this clone: Its antigen is currently unknown.

Profiling relied on immunoSEQ multiplex PCR, and the TCRdb table lists in-frame clones only, not all of them. The table has about half a million clones, approximately 81% seen once; the top ten hold 9.5% to 15%. HIV-negative, healthy adults without recent acute infections or vaccinations were the donors. Within Nashville, Tennessee resided all donors, each a Caucasian adult. Researchers drew on roughly 100 million PBMCs for genomic DNA from unsorted samples. The V gene's germline CDR1 is SEHNR and CDR2 FQNEAQ (reference sequence). This CDR3 has 14 residues. V lost 5 bases to trimming and J lost 14 bases; unmatched junction nucleotides: 9.

The origin of this receptor is a woman aged 40 to 50 in good health. Some clones in this sample may be carry-over from other donors' samples. The V gene is TRBV7-9, the J gene TRBJ1-6; 10 bases are shared with TRBD1. Specimen: PBMCs. For the CDR3, the DNA is TGTGCCAGCAGCCAAGGGACAGGGGACCTCACCCTCCACTTT. Its protein product is CASSQGTGDLTLHF.